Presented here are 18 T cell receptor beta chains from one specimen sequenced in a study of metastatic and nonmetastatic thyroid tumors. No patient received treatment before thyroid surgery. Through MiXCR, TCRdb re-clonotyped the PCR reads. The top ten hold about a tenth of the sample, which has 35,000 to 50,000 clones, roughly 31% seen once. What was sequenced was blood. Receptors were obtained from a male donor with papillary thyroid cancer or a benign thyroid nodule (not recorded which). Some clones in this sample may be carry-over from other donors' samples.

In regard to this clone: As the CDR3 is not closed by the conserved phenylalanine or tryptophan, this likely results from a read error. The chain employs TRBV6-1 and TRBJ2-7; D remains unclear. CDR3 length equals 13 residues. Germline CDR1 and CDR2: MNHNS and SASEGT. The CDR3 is CASGETRSYEQYL. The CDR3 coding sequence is TGTGCCAGCGGTGAAACACGTTCCTACGAGCAGTACCTC.

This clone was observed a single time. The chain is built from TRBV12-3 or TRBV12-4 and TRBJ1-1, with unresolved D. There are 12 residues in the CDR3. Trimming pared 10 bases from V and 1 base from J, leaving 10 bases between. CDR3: CAISGENTEAFF. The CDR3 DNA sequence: TGTGCCATCTCCGGGGAGAACACTGAAGCTTTCTTT.

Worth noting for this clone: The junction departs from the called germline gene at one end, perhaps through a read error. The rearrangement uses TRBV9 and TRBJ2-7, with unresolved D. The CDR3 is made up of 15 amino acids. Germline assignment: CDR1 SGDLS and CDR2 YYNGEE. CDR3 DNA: TGTGCCAGCAGAGGAGACGGCGGCGGTACCTACAAGCAGTACTTC. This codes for CASRGDGGGTYKQYF.

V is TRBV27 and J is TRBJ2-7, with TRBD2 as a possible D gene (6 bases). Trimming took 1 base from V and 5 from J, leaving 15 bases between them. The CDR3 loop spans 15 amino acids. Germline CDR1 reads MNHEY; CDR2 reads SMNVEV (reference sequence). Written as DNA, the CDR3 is TGTGCCAGCAGTTTATTGGGTGGCGAGCGGGACGAGCAGTACTTC. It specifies CASSLLGGERDEQYF.

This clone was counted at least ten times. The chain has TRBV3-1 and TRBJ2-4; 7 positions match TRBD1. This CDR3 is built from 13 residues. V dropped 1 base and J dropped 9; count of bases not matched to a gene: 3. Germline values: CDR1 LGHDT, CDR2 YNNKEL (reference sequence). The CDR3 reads CASSQGRTGIQYF. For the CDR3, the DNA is TGTGCCAGCAGCCAAGGGCGGACAGGCATTCAGTACTTC. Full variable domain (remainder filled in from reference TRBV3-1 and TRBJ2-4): DTAVSQTPKYLVTQMGNDKSIKCEQNLGHDTMYWYKQDSKKFLKIMFSYNNKELIINETVPNRFSPKSPDKAHLNLHINSLELGDSAVYFCASSQGRTGIQYFGAGTRLSVL.

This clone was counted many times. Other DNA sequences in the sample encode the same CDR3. The CDR3 spells CSATLFRRALTDTQYF. The CDR3 region has the DNA TGCAGTGCTACCCTCTTCCGGAGGGCCCTCACAGATACGCAGTATTTT. The genes are TRBV20-1 and TRBJ2-3; the D gene is possibly TRBD2 (6 bases). Trimming stripped 4 bases from V and 2 bases from J, with 19 bases between. Germline CDR1 DFQATT, CDR2 SNEGSKA (reference sequence). The CDR3 totals 16 residues.

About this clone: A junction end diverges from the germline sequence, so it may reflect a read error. Here the CDR3 reads CASSLGDRLIYGQYF. The CDR3 DNA reads TGTGCCAGCAGCTTGGGGGACAGGTTGATCTACGGGCAGTACTTC. The gene calls are TRBV7-9 and TRBJ2-7; 8 nucleotides match TRBD1. Looked up from germline, CDR1 is SEHNR and CDR2 is FQNEAQ (reference sequence). CDR3 size: 15 residues.

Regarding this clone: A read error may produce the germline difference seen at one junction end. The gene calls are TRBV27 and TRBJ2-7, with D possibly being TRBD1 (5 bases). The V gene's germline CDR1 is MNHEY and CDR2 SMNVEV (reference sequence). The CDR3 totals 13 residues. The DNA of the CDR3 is TGTGCCAGCAGTTTAACAGGATCCTACGAGCTGTACTTC. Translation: CASSLTGSYELYF.

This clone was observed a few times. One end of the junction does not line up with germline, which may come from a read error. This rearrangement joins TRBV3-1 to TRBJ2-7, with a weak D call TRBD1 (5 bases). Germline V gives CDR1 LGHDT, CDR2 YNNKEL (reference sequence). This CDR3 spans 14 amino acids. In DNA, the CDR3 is TGTGCCAGCAGCCAAGCTGTCAGGGTCTACCAGCAGTACTTC. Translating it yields CASSQAVRVYQQYF.

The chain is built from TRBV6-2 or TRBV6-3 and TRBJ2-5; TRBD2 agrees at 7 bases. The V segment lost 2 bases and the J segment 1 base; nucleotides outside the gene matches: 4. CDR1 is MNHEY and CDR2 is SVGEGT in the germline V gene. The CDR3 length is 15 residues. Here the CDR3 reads CASSYAGAIQETQYF. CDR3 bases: TGTGCCAGCAGTTACGCGGGAGCCATCCAAGAGACCCAGTACTTC.

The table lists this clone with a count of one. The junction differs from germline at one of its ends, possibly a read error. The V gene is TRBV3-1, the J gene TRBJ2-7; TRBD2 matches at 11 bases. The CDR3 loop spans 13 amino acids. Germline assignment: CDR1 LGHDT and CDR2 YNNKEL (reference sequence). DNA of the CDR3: TGTGCCAGCAGCTCGTCCTTGACTAGCGGGGCTGCTTTC. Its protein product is CASSSSLTSGAAF.

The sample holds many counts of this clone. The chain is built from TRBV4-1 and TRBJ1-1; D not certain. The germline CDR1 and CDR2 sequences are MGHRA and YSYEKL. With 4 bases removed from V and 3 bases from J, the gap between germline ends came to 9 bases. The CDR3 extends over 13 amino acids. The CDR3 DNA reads TGCGCCAGCAGCCCCGGGAAGGACACTGAAGCTTTCTTT. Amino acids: CASSPGKDTEAFF.

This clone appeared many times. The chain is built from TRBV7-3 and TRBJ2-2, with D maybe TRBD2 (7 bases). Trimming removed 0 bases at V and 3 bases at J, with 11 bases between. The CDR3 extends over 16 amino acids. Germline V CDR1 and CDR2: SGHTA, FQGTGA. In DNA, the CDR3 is TGTGCCAGCAGCTTAACAGGGGGGGCGGACACCGGGGAGCTGTTTTTT. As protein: CASSLTGGADTGELFF.

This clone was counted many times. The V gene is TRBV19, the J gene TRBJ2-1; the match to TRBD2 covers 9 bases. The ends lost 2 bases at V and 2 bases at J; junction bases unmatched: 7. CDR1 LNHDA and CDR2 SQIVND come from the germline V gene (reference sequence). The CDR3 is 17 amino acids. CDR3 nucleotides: TGTGCCAGTAGTATAAGTCGGCTAGCGGGACCCTACAATGAGCAGTTCTTC. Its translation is CASSISRLAGPYNEQFF.

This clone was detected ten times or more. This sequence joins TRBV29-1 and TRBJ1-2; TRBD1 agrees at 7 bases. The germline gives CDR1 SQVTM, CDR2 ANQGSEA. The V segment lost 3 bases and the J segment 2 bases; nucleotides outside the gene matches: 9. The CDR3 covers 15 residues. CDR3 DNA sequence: TGCAGCGTTGAGGGGGACAGTCGGGGGAACTATGGCTACACCTTC. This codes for CSVEGDSRGNYGYTF.

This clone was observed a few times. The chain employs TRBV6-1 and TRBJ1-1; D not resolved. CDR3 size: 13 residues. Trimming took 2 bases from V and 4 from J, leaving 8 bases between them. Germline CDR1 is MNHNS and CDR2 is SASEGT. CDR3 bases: TGTGCCAGCAGTGAAAAGGGTGGCACTGAAGCTTTCTTT. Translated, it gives CASSEKGGTEAFF.

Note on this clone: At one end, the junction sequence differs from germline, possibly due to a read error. CDR3 in DNA: TGTACCAGCAGTTACAACAGGGAAGGCTACACCTTC. Translating gives CTSSYNREGYTF. The genes are TRBV6-2 or TRBV6-3 and TRBJ1-2; the D gene is possibly TRBD1 (6 bases). The CDR3 is 12 amino acids. CDR1 and CDR2 (germline): MNHEY, SVGEGT.

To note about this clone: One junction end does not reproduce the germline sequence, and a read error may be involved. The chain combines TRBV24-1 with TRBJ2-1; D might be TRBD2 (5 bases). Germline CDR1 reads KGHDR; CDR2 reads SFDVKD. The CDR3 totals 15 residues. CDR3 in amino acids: CATRDFSTETTDQFF. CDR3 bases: TGTGCCACCAGGGATTTCTCCACGGAGACTACTGATCAGTTCTTC.